This section outlines one TCR beta chain sequence together with its context. RNA amounts of about 0.5 to 1 ug underwent reverse transcription with random hexamers. Amplification of TCR beta CDR3 was carried out by immunoSEQ multiplex PCR, which covered 54 Vbeta and 13 Jbeta segments. TCRdb re-analysed the immunoSEQ multiplex PCR reads in MiXCR, keeping a single row per CDR3 protein. The repertoire includes 130,000 or so distinct CDR3 sequences, just under 95% of them detected once, and roughly 0.29% sits in the top ten. Trimming removed 6 bases from V and 0 bases from J, with 18 bases in between. The CDR3 is 17 residues long. The germline gives CDR1 LNHDA, CDR2 SQIVND (reference sequence). The sample belongs to a study of CD8 T cells in Susac syndrome. In the study overall: When blood was drawn, the patients with Susac syndrome were therapy-naive, on corticosteroids, or on intravenous immunoglobulin alone.

Sequencing was performed on CD8+ T cells from PBMCs. The source of this sequence is a human donor with Susac syndrome. The gene calls are TRBV19 and TRBJ1-3; D gene uncertain. The CDR3 nucleotides read TGTGCCAGTAGCCCGACACCTCCGGGCTTCTCTGGAAACACCATATATTTT. Encoded protein: CASSPTPPGFSGNTIYF.